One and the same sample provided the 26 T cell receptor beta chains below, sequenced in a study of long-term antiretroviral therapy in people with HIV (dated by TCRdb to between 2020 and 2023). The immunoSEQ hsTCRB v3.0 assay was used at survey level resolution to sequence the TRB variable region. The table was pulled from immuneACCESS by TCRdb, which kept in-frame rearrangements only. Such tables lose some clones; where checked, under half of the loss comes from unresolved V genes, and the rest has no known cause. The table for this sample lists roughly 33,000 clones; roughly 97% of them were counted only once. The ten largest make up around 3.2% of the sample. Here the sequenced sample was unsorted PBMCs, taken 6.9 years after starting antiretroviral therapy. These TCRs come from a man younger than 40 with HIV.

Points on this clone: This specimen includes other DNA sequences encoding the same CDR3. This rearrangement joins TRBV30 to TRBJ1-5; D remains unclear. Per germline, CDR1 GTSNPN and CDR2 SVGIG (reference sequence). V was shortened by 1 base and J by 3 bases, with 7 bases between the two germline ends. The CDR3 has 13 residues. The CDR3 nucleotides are TGTGCCTGGAGTGGAGAAAACAATCAGCCCCAGCATTTT. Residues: CAWSGENNQPQHF.

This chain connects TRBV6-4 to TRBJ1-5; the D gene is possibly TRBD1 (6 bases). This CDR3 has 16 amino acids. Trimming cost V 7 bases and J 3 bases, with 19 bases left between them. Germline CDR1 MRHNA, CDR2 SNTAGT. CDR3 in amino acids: CASICQDRSVNQPQHF. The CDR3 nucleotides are TGTGCCAGCATATGCCAGGACAGATCGGTCAATCAGCCCCAGCATTTT.

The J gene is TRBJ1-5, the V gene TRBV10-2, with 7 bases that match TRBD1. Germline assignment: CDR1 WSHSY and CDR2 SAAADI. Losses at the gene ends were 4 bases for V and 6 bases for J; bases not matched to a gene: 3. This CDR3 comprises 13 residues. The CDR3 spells CASSGAGGQPQHF. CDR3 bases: TGCGCCAGCAGTGGGGCAGGGGGTCAGCCCCAGCATTTT.

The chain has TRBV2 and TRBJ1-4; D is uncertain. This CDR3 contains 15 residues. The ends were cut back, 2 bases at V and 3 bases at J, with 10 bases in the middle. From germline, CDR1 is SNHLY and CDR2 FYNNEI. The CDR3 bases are TGTGCCAGCAGTGAACACCTGACGGCTAATGAAAAACTGTTTTTT. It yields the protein CASSEHLTANEKLFF.

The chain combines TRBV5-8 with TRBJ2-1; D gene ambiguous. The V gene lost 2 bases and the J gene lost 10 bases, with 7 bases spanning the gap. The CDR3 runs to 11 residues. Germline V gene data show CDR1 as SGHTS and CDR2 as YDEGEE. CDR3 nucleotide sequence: TGTGCCAGCAGCTTCGGAAGCGAGCAGTTCTTC. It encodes CASSFGSEQFF.

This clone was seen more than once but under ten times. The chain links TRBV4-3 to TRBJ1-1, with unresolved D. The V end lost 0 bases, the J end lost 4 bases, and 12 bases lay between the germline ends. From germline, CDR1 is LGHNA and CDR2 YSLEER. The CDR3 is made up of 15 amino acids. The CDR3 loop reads CASSQERVESTEAFF. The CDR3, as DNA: TGCGCCAGCAGCCAAGAGAGGGTCGAGAGCACTGAAGCTTTCTTT.

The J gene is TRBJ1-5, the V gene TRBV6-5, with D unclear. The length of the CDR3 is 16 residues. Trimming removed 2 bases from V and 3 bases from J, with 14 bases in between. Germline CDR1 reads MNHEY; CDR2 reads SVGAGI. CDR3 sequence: CASSYVGALNNQPQHF. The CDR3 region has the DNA TGTGCCAGCAGTTACGTGGGAGCCTTGAACAATCAGCCCCAGCATTTT.

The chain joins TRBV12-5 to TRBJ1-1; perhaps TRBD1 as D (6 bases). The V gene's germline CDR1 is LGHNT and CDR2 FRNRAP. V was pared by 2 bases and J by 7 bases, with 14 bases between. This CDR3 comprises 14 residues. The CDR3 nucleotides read TGTGCTAGTGGTTTGTTCTCGCAGGGGTTTGAAGCTTTCTTT. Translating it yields CASGLFSQGFEAFF.

CDR3 amino acids: CAISKQGAGEAFF. DNA of the CDR3: TGTGCCATCAGCAAACAGGGGGCAGGTGAAGCTTTCTTT. The chain links TRBV10-3 to TRBJ1-1; 9 nucleotides line up with TRBD1. CDR1 is ENHRY and CDR2 is SYGVKD in the germline V gene. The CDR3 spans 13 residues. V shed 6 bases and J 7 bases; nucleotides not matched to a gene: 6.

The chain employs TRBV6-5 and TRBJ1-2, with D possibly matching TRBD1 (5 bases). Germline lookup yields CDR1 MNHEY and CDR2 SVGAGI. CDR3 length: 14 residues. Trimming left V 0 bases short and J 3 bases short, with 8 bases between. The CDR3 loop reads CASSYSRQYYGYTF. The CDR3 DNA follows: TGTGCCAGCAGTTACTCCCGACAGTACTATGGCTACACCTTC.

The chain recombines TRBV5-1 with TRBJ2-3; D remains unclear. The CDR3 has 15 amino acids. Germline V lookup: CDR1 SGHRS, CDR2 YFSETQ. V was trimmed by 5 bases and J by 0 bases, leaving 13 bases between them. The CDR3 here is CASSLVQASTDTQYF. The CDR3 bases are TGCGCCAGCAGTCTGGTCCAGGCGAGCACAGATACGCAGTATTTT.

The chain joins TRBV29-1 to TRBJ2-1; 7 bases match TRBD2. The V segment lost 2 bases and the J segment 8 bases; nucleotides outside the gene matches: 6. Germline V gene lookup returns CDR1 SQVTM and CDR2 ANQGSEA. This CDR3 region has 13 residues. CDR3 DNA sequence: TGCAGCGTTGAAACGGGGGGATACGATGAGCAGTTCTTC. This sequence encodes CSVETGGYDEQFF.

The CDR3 DNA follows: TGTGCCAGCAGCTCTATCTCGACAACCCAAGTCTGGTACTTC. This gives the protein CASSSISTTQVWYF. This sequence joins TRBV7-9 and TRBJ2-7; the D is unclear. Germline values: CDR1 SEHNR, CDR2 FQNEAQ (reference sequence). The germline V and J ends were trimmed by 4 bases and 12 bases, with 22 bases remaining between them. CDR3 length equals 14 residues.

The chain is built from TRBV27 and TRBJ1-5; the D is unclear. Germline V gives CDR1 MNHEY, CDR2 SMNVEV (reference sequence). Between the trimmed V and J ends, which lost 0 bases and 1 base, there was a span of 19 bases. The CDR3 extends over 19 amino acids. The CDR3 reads CASSLSNPSTLGSNQPQHF. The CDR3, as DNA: TGTGCCAGCAGTTTATCGAACCCCTCAACTTTGGGGAGCAATCAGCCCCAGCATTTT.

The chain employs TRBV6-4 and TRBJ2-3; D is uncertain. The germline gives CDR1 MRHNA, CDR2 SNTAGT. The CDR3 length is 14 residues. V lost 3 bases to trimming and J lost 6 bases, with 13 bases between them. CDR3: CASSEVPRHDTQYF. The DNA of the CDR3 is TGTGCCAGCAGTGAAGTACCACGGCACGATACGCAGTATTTT.

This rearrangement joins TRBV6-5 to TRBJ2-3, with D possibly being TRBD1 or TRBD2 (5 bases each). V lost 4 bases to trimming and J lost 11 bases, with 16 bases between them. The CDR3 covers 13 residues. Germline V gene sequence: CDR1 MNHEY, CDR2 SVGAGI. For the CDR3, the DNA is TGTGCCAGCAGTTTTATTCTGGGGGTCGGGCAGTATTTT. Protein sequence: CASSFILGVGQYF.

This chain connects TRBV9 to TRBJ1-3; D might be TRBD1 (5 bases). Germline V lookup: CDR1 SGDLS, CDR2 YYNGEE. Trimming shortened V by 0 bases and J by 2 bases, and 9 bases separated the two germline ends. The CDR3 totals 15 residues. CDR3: CASSVVGAAGNTIYF. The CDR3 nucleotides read TGTGCCAGCAGCGTAGTCGGGGCAGCTGGAAACACCATATATTTT. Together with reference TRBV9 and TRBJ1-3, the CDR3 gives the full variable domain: DSGVTQTPKHLITATGQRVTLRCSPRSGDLSVYWYQQSLDQGLQFLIQYYNGEERAKGNILERFSAQQFPDLHSELNLSSLELGDSALYFCASSVVGAAGNTIYFGEGSWLTVV.

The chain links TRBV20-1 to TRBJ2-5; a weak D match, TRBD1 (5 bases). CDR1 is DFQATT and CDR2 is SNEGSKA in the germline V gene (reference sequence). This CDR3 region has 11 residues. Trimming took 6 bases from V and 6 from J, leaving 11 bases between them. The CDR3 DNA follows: TGCAGTGCCCTAAGGACACAGACCCAGTACTTC. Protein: CSALRTQTQYF.

This chain's CDR3 is CASSIDPRGLAFF. For the CDR3, the DNA is TGTGCCAGTAGTATCGACCCCCGGGGGCTTGCTTTCTTT. This chain links TRBV19 with TRBJ1-1, with D maybe TRBD1 (6 bases). This CDR3 contains 13 residues. V was trimmed by 3 bases and J by 11 bases, leaving 16 bases between them. From germline, CDR1 is LNHDA and CDR2 SQIVND (reference sequence).

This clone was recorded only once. In DNA form, the CDR3 reads TGTGCCAGTACTACCCTCCCCGGCAGGGGAGGCACCGGGGAGCTGTTTTTT. This codes for CASTTLPGRGGTGELFF. V usage is TRBV19 and J usage is TRBJ2-2, with D perhaps being TRBD1 or TRBD2 (6 bases each). The V end lost 7 bases, the J end lost 4 bases, and 22 bases lay between the germline ends. The CDR3 covers 17 residues. CDR1 and CDR2 (germline): LNHDA, SQIVND (reference sequence).

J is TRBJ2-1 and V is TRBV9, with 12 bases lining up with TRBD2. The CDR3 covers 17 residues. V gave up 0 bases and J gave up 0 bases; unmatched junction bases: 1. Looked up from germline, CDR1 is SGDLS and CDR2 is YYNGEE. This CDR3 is CASSVELAGGSYNEQFF. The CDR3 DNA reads TGTGCCAGCAGCGTAGAACTAGCGGGAGGCTCCTACAATGAGCAGTTCTTC.

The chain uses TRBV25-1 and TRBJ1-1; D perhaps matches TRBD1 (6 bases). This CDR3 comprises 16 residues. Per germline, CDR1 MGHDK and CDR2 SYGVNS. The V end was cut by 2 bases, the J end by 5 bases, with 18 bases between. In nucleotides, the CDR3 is TGTGCCAGCAGTGAAAGGGGTGGGGGCGCAGGGACTGAAGCTTTCTTT. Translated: CASSERGGGAGTEAFF. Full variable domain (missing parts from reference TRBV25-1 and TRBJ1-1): EADIYQTPRYLVIGTGKKITLECSQTMGHDKMYWYQQDPGMELHLIHYSYGVNSTEKGDLSSESTVSRIRTEHFPLTLESARPSHTSQYLCASSERGGGAGTEAFFGQGTRLTVV.

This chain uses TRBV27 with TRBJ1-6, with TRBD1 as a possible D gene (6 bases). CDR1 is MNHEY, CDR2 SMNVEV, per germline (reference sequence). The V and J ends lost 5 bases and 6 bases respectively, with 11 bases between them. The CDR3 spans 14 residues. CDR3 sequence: CASSGGYGNSPLHF. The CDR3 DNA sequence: TGTGCCAGCAGTGGGGGCTACGGTAATTCACCCCTCCACTTT.

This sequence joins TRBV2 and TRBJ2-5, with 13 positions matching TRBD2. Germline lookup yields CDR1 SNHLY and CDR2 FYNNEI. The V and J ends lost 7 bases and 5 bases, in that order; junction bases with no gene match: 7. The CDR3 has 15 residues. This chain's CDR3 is CASTLTSGRLETQYF. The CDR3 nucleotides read TGTGCCAGCACTTTGACTAGCGGGAGGCTGGAGACCCAGTACTTC.

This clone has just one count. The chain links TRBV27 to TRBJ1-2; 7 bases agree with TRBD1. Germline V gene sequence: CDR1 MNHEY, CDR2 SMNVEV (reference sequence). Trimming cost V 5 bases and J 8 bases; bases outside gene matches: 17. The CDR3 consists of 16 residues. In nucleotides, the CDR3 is TGTGCCAGCAGTCCCAGGGACAGCTTTATCGTGTGGGGCTACACCTTC. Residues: CASSPRDSFIVWGYTF.

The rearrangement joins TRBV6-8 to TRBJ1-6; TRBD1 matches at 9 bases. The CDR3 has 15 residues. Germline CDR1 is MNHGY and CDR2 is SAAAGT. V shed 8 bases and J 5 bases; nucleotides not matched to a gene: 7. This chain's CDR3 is CASGARDRDNSPLHF. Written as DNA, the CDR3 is TGTGCCAGCGGGGCCCGGGACAGGGATAATTCACCCCTCCACTTT.